This is a list of T cell receptor beta chains from one sample in a study of blood T cell repertoires in COVID-19. The protocol was immunoSEQ multiplex PCR, while the TCRdb copy is restricted to in-frame clones and leaves out a portion. The data show 130,000 to 150,000 clones, with roughly 89% seen just once and over 0.8% held by the top ten. The specimen sequenced was peripheral blood. Receptors originate from a woman aged 45-60 years with acute or convalescent COVID-19. Both conserved end residues are trimmed from each CDR3. Fields, in order: J gene, V gene, clone size, CDR3 protein. Some rows have no size entry. The others give once, few or many, or a class for an expanded clone.

J gene: TRBJ2-7
V gene: TRBV6-4
clone size: few
CDR3 protein: ASPQQGGSYEQY

J gene: TRBJ1-5
V gene: TRBV28
clone size: -
CDR3 protein: ASSGPRGLSNQPQH

J gene: TRBJ2-3
V gene: TRBV7-3
clone size: -
CDR3 protein: ASSLSGGATDTQY

J gene: TRBJ2-1
V gene: TRBV2
clone size: -
CDR3 protein: ASSEEGQGLYNEQF

J gene: TRBJ2-3
V gene: TRBV19
clone size: -
CDR3 protein: ASILSGGGADTQY

J gene: TRBJ1-2
V gene: TRBV7-9
clone size: -
CDR3 protein: ASSLGQGSGYT

J gene: TRBJ1-1
V gene: TRBV27
clone size: -
CDR3 protein: ASSLDRGYTEAF

J gene: TRBJ2-1
V gene: TRBV2
clone size: -
CDR3 protein: ASRTSGGPHNEQF

J gene: TRBJ1-1
V gene: TRBV6-2/TRBV6-3
clone size: -
CDR3 protein: ASSLTVRAGTEAF

J gene: TRBJ1-2
V gene: TRBV5-1
clone size: -
CDR3 protein: ASSLVQGNYGYT